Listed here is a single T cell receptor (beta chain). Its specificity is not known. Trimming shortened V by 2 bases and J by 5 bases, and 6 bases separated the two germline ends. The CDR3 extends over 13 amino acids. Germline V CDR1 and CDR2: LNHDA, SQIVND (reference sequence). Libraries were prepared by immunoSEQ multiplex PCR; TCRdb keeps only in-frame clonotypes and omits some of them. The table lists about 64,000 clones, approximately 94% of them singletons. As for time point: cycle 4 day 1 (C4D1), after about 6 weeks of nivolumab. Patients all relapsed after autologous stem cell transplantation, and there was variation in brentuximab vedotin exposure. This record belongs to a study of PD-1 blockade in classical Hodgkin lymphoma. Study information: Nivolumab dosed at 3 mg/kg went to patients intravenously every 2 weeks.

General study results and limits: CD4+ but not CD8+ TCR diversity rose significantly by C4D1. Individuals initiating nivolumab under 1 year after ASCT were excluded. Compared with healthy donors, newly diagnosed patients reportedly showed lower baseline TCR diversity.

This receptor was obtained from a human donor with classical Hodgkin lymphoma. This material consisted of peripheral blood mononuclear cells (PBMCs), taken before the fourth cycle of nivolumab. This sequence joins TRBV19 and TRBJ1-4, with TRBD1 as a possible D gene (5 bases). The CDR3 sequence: CASSITGNEKLFF. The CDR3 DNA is TGTGCCAGTAGTATAACAGGAAATGAAAAACTGTTTTTT.